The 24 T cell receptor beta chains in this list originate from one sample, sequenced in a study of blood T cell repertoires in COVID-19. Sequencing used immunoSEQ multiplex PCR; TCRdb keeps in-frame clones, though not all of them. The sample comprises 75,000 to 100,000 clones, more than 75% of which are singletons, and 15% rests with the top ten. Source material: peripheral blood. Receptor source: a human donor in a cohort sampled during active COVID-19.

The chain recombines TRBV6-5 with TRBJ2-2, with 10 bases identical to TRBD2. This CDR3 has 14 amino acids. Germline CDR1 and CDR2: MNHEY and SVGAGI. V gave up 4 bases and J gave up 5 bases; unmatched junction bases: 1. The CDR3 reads CASSWTSGTGELFF. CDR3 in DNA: TGTGCCAGCAGTTGGACTAGCGGTACCGGGGAGCTGTTTTTT.

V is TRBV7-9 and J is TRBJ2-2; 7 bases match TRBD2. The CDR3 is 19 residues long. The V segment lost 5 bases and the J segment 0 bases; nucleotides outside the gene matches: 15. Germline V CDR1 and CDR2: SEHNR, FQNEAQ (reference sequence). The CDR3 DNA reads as TGTGCCAGCAGCCCGACGGCGGGGGTGCGGGGCTCGAACACCGGGGAGCTGTTTTTT. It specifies CASSPTAGVRGSNTGELFF.

The CDR3 loop reads CASSPGTSPTDTQYF. CDR3 DNA sequence: TGTGCCAGCAGTCCGGGGACTAGCCCCACAGATACGCAGTATTTT. The chain joins TRBV28 to TRBJ2-3; TRBD2 matches 9 bases. This CDR3 is 15 amino acids long. The germline V gene encodes CDR1 MDHEN and CDR2 SYDVKM. Trimming took 5 bases from V and 2 from J; bases not matched to a gene: 5.

CDR3 residues: CASSSTVNTEAFF. DNA of the CDR3: TGTGCCAGCAGTTCGACAGTGAACACTGAAGCTTTCTTT. The rearrangement joins TRBV6-6 to TRBJ1-1; D is perhaps TRBD1 (5 bases). CDR1 and CDR2 from the germline V gene are MNHNY and SVGAGI (reference sequence). The CDR3 is 13 amino acids. V dropped 4 bases and J dropped 0 bases, with 6 bases sitting between them.

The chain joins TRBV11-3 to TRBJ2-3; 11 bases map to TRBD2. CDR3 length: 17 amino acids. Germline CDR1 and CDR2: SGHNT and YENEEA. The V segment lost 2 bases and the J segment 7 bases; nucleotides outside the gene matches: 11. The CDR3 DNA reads TGTGCCAGCAGCTTAACCTGGACTAGCGGGTTCTCCCATACGCAGTATTTT. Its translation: CASSLTWTSGFSHTQYF.

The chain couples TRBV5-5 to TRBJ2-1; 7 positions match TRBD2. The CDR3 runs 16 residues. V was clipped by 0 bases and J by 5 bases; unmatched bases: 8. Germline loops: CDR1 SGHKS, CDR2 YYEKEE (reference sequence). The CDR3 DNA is TGTGCCAGCAGCTTGGCTGGCGGGGGAATTAACAATGAGCAGTTCTTC. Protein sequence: CASSLAGGGINNEQFF.

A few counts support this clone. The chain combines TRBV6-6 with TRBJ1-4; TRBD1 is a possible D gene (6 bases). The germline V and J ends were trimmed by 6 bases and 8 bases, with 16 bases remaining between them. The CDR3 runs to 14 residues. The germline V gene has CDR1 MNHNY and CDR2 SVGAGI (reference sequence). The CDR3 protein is CASSPSRGGEKLFF. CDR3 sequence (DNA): TGTGCCAGCAGCCCGTCCAGGGGTGGCGAAAAACTGTTTTTT.

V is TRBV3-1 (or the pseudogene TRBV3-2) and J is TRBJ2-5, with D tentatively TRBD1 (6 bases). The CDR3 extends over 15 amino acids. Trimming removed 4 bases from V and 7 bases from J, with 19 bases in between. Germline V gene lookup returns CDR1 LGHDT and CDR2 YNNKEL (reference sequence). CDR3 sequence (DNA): TGTGCCAGCAGCCTCAGGGGTACTGGTTCAGTGACCCAGTACTTC. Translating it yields CASSLRGTGSVTQYF.

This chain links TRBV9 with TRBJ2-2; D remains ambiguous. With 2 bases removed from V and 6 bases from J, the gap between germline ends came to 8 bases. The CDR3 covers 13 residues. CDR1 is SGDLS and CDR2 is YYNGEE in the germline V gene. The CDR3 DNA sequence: TGTGCCAGCAGCGTCGACTCTCCCGGGGAGCTGTTTTTT. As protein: CASSVDSPGELFF.

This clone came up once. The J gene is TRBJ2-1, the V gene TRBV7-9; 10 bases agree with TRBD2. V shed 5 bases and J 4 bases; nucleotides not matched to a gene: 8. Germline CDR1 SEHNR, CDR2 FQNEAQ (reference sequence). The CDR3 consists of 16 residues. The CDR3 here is CASSPASGGPYNEQFF. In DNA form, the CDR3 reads TGTGCCAGCAGCCCCGCTAGCGGGGGACCTTACAATGAGCAGTTCTTC.

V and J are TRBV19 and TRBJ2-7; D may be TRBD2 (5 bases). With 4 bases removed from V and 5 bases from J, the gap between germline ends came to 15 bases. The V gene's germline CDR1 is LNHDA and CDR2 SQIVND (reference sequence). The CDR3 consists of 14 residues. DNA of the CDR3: TGTGCCAGTAGTAACTCAGAGGGCGTCCACGAGCAGTACTTC. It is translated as CASSNSEGVHEQYF.

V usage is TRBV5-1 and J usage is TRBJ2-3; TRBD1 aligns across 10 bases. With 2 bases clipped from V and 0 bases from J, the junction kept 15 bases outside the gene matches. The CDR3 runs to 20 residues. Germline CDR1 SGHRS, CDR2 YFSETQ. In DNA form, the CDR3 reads TGCGCCAGCAGCTTAGGGTACCGGGACAGGGGAAGAGCTAGCACAGATACGCAGTATTTT. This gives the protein CASSLGYRDRGRASTDTQYF.

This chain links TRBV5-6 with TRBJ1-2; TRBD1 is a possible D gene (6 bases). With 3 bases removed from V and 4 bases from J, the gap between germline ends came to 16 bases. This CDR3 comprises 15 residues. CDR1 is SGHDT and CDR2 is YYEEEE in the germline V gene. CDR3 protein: CASSSYRESGYGYTF. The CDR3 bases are TGTGCCAGCAGCTCGTACAGGGAATCAGGCTATGGCTACACCTTC.

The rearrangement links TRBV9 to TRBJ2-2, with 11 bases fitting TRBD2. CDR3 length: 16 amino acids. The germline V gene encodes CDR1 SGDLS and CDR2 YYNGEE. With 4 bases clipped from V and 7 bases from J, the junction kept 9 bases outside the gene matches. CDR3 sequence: CASSYRLAGGNGELFF. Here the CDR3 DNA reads TGTGCCAGCAGCTATAGGCTAGCGGGAGGTAACGGGGAGCTGTTTTTT. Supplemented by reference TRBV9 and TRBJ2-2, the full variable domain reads DSGVTQTPKHLITATGQRVTLRCSPRSGDLSVYWYQQSLDQGLQFLIQYYNGEERAKGNILERFSAQQFPDLHSELNLSSLELGDSALYFCASSYRLAGGNGELFFGEGSRLTVL.

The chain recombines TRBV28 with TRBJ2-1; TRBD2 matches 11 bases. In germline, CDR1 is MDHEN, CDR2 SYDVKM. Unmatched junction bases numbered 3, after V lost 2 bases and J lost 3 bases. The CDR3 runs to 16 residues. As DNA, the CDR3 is TGTGCCAGCAGTTTACCCGGGACTAGCGGCTACAATGAGCAGTTCTTC. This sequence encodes CASSLPGTSGYNEQFF. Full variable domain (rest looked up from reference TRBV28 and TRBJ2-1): DVKVTQSSRYLVKRTGEKVFLECVQDMDHENMFWYRQDPGLGLRLIYFSYDVKMKEKGDIPEGYSVSREKKERFSLILESASTNQTSMYLCASSLPGTSGYNEQFFGPGTRLTVL.

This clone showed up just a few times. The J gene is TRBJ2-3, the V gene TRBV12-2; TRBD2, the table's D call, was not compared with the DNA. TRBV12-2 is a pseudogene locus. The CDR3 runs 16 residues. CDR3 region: CASRLAQREGTDTQYF. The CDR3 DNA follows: TGTGCAAGTCGCTTAGCCCAGCGGGAGGGCACAGATACGCAGTATTTT.

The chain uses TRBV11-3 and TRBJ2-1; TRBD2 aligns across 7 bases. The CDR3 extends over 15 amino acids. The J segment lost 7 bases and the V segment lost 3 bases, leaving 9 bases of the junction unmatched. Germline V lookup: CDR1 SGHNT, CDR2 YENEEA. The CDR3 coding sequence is TGTGCCAGCAGCTTTGCTAGCGGTATAAGTAATGAGCAGTTCTTC. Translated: CASSFASGISNEQFF.

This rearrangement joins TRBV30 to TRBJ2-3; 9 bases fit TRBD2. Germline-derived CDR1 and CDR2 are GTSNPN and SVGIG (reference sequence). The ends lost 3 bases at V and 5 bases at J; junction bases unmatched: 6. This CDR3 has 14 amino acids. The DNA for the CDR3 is TGTGCCTGGAGGCGGGGGGGACTTGGAGATACGCAGTATTTT. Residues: CAWRRGGLGDTQYF.

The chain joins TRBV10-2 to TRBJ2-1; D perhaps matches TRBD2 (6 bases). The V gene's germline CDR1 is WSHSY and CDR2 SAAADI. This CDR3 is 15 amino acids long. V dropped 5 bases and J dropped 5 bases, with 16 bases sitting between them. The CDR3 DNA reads TGCGCCAGCAGTCCGGGACTCCTAGGGGACAATGAGCAGTTCTTC. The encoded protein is CASSPGLLGDNEQFF.

The CDR3 spells CASSPRAGGLEKNIQYF. As DNA, the CDR3 is TGTGCCAGCAGCCCCCGGGCGGGGGGCTTGGAGAAAAACATTCAGTACTTC. The chain joins TRBV21-1 to TRBJ2-4; the D call in the table, TRBD2, was not verified against the DNA. TRBV21-1 is given as a pseudogene. This CDR3 has 17 amino acids.

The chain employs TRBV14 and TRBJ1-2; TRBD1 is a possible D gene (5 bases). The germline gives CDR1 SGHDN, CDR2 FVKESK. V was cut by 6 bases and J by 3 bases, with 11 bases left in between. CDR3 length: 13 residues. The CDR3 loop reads CASSVGLDYGYTF. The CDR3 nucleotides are TGTGCCAGCAGTGTGGGGCTGGACTATGGCTACACCTTC.

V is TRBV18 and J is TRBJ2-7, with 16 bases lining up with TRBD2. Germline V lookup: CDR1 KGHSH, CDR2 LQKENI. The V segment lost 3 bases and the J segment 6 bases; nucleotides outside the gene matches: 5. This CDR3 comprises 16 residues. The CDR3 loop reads CASSPQGLAGGREQYF. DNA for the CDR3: TGTGCCAGCTCACCCCAGGGACTAGCGGGGGGGCGCGAGCAGTACTTC. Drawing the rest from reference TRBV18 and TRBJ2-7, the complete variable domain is NAGVMQNPRHLVRRRGQEARLRCSPMKGHSHVYWYRQLPEEGLKFMVYLQKENIIDESGMPKERFSAEFPKEGPSILRIQQVVRGDSAAYFCASSPQGLAGGREQYFGPGTRLTVT.

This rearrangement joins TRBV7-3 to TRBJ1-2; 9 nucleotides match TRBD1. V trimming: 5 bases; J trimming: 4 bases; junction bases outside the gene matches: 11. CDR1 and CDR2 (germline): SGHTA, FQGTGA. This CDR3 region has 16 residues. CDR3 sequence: CASSPSWDRASYGYTF. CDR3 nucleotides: TGTGCCAGCAGCCCGAGCTGGGACAGGGCGTCCTATGGCTACACCTTC.

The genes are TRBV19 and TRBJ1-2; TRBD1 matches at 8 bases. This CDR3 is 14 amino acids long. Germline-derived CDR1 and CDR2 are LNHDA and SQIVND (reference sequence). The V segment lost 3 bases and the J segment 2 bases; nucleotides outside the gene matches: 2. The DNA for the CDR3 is TGTGCCAGTAGTATTCACAGGGGGAACTATGGCTACACCTTC. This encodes CASSIHRGNYGYTF.